These T cell receptor beta chains were read from a single sample in a study of blood T cell repertoires in COVID-19. Using immunoSEQ multiplex PCR, the repertoire was profiled, and TCRdb retains in-frame clones only, with some absent. The repertoire holds fewer than 300,000 clones, with 75% to 95% as singletons. Sequencing was done on a sample of PBMCs or T cells enriched from blood (not recorded which). The receptors originated from a woman aged 25 to 39 who had recovered from COVID-19. Each CDR3 is given with its conserved first and last residue. D genes are given only for firm matches. Size tells how often a clone was seen (once, few, many) or the class of an expanded clone, and some rows leave it out.

J gene	V gene	clone size	D gene	CDR3 DNA	CDR3 protein
TRBJ1-2	TRBV19	NA	NA	TGTGCCAGTAGTTTCCTCGGGCCTGAGGGCGAGGCCTTC	CASSFLGPEGEAF
TRBJ2-6	TRBV10-3	NA	NA	TGTGCCATCAGTGAGTCGATAACAGGGTTGGCCGTCCTGACTTTC	CAISESITGLAVLTF
TRBJ1-1	TRBV10-3	once	TRBD1	TGTGCCACCTCGGACAGGCCGAACACTGAAGCTTTCTTT	CATSDRPNTEAFF
TRBJ2-7	TRBV6-2/TRBV6-3	NA	NA	TGTGCCAGCAGTTACCCATCATCAGGGGTCACCACCTACGAGCAGTACTTC	CASSYPSSGVTTYEQYF
TRBJ2-3	TRBV2	NA	TRBD2	TGTGCCAGCAGTGGAGTAGCGGGAGGGCCCGTTCTTGCGGATACGCAGTATTTT	CASSGVAGGPVLADTQYF
TRBJ1-2	TRBV5-1	NA	TRBD1	TGCGCCAGCAGCGAAACCGGGACAGGGGTTCGGTATGGCTACACCTTC	CASSETGTGVRYGYTF
TRBJ2-5	TRBV7-3	NA	TRBD2	TGTGCCAGCAGCTTAAAGAGGCTAGCGGGATCTCAAGAGACCCAGTACTTC	CASSLKRLAGSQETQYF
TRBJ1-2	TRBV9	NA	TRBD1	TGTGCCAGCACCCCGGGACAGGGAAAGCGTGGCTACACCTTC	CASTPGQGKRGYTF
TRBJ2-7	TRBV6-2/TRBV6-3	NA	NA	TGTGCCAGCAGTTGGGGACAAACTGGGGAGCAGTACTTC	CASSWGQTGEQYF
TRBJ2-5	TRBV28	NA	NA	TGTGCCAGCAGTTTATTAAGGGGGAGGGGACAAGAGACCCAGTACTTC	CASSLLRGRGQETQYF
TRBJ2-2	TRBV7-2	NA	TRBD2	TGTGCCAGCAGCTTCCCTAGCGGGGTAAACACCGGGGAGCTGTTTTTT	CASSFPSGVNTGELFF
TRBJ2-7	TRBV7-9	NA	TRBD2	TGTGCCAGCAGCCGGGTAGGCGGGGGGTCCTACGAGCAGTACTTC	CASSRVGGGSYEQYF
TRBJ2-1	TRBV7-3	NA	TRBD2	TGTGCCAGCAGCCCAAAACTAGCGGGAGGTGAGGAGCAGTTCTTC	CASSPKLAGGEEQFF
TRBJ2-1	TRBV5-6	NA	TRBD2	TGTGCCAGCAGCTCGACTAGCGGGGCACACAATGAGCAGTTCTTC	CASSSTSGAHNEQFF
TRBJ1-4	TRBV28	NA	TRBD1	TGTGCCAGCAGTGACAGGGGGCGCGATGAAAAACTGTTTTTT	CASSDRGRDEKLFF
TRBJ2-4	TRBV18	NA	NA	TGTGCCAGCTCACCACCGGCGGATCGAGACATTCAGTACTTC	CASSPPADRDIQYF
TRBJ2-7	TRBV5-4	NA	NA	TGTGCCAGCAGCTTTACGACTAGTTTCGAGCAGTACTTC	CASSFTTSFEQYF
TRBJ1-6	TRBV7-2	NA	NA	TGTGCCAGCAGTTCGATCCGGGACATTGGATATAATTCACCCCTCCACTTT	CASSSIRDIGYNSPLHF
TRBJ2-2	TRBV19	NA	TRBD2	TGTGCCAGTAAACCCCTCCTAGCGGGAGGGGTAGGCGGGGAGCTGTTTTTT	CASKPLLAGGVGGELFF
TRBJ2-3	TRBV5-8	NA	NA	TGTGCCAGCAGCTTCCCAGGCACAGATACGCAGTATTTT	CASSFPGTDTQYF
TRBJ2-5	TRBV15	NA	NA	TGTGCCACCAGCAAAACAGGGCTGCAAGAGACCCAGTACTTC	CATSKTGLQETQYF
TRBJ2-3	TRBV7-9	NA	NA	TGTGCCAGCAGCCAAGGAGGGCCGGGAGATACGCAGTATTTT	CASSQGGPGDTQYF
TRBJ2-2	TRBV4-1	once	TRBD2	TGCGCCAGCAGCCTTAGTTTTCCCACAGCGGGAAACACCGGGGAGCTGTTTTTT	CASSLSFPTAGNTGELFF
TRBJ1-2	TRBV6-2/TRBV6-3	NA	TRBD1	TGTGCCAGCAGTTTTCGACAGGGCACGCGACGTGGCTACACCTTC	CASSFRQGTRRGYTF
TRBJ2-7	TRBV6-5	NA	TRBD1	TGTGCCACCTACAGGGGCGTCTCATCAGGGGAGCAGTACTTC	CATYRGVSSGEQYF
TRBJ2-7	TRBV6-5	once	TRBD2	TGTGCCAGCAGTTCCCCCCCCGGGACTAGCGGCTACGAGCAGTACTTC	CASSSPPGTSGYEQYF
TRBJ1-2	TRBV11-3	once	TRBD1	TGTGCCAGCAGCTTAGAAAGGGGGCTTGGCTATGGCTACACCTTC	CASSLERGLGYGYTF
TRBJ2-1	TRBV7-7	NA	TRBD2	TGTGCTAGCAGCTTAGGGGCGGGAGGCTCCTACAATGAGCAGTTCTTC	CASSLGAGGSYNEQFF
TRBJ1-4	TRBV7-9	once	TRBD1	TGTGCCAGCAGCTTAGAAGGACAGGCTACACGGGAAAAACTGTTTTTT	CASSLEGQATREKLFF
TRBJ2-1	TRBV10-3	NA	TRBD2	TGTGCCATCAGTGAGTCAGGGACTAGCGGGAGGGCCGACGATGAGCAGTTCTTC	CAISESGTSGRADDEQFF
TRBJ1-6	TRBV6-6	NA	NA	TGTGCCAGCAGTCAACAGGGTGCTGGGGATTCACCCCTCCACTTT	CASSQQGAGDSPLHF
TRBJ2-3	TRBV5-1	NA	TRBD2	TGCGCCAGCAGCACTGGACTAGCGGGAGGACATTTCACAGATACGCAGTATTTT	CASSTGLAGGHFTDTQYF
TRBJ2-1	TRBV7-2	NA	TRBD2	TGTGCCAGCAGTTCCACTAGCGGGATTGGTAATGAGCAGTTCTTC	CASSSTSGIGNEQFF
TRBJ1-1	TRBV30	once	TRBD1	TGTGCCTGGGGACAGGAACCTAACACTGAAGCTTTCTTT	CAWGQEPNTEAFF
TRBJ2-5	TRBV30	NA	TRBD1	TGTGCCTGGAGTGTGGGGACAGGGCGTCCAGAGACCCAGTACTTC	CAWSVGTGRPETQYF
TRBJ1-1	TRBV9	NA	NA	TGTGCCAGCAGCGTGGGACACTTGAACACTGAAGCTTTCTTT	CASSVGHLNTEAFF
TRBJ2-1	TRBV7-9	NA	NA	TGTGCCAGCAGCCCTGGTTCGGGTCTTAATGAGCAGTTCTTC	CASSPGSGLNEQFF
TRBJ2-2	TRBV28	NA	NA	TGTGCCAGCAGTTTAGGGGGGAAGACCGGGGAGCTGTTTTTT	CASSLGGKTGELFF
TRBJ1-1	TRBV2	NA	NA	TGTGCCAGCAGGACGACAGGGAACACTGAAGCTTTCTTT	CASRTTGNTEAFF
TRBJ2-1	TRBV24-1	once	TRBD1	TGTGCCACCAGTGACCCCCCGGACAGGGGGCTGTTCTTC	CATSDPPDRGLFF
TRBJ2-3	TRBV27	NA	TRBD2	TGTGCCAGCAGTTTATTTGTGACTAGCGGGAGCACAGATACGCAGTATTTT	CASSLFVTSGSTDTQYF
TRBJ2-1	TRBV5-1	NA	TRBD2	TGCGCCAGCAGCTTGGGGGCTAGCGGGAGTCACAATGAGCAGTTCTTC	CASSLGASGSHNEQFF
TRBJ2-3	TRBV9	NA	NA	TGTGCCAGCAGCCCCGCCCCGGGCCCCAATTGGGGAGGAGATACGCAGTATTTT	CASSPAPGPNWGGDTQYF
TRBJ2-2	TRBV7-8	NA	NA	TGTGCCAGCAGCTTAGGGCTGATTTCGAACACCGGGGAGCTGTTTTTT	CASSLGLISNTGELFF
TRBJ2-1	TRBV5-8	NA	TRBD2	TGTGCCAGCAGCCTCGGGACTAGCGGGAAATACAATGAGCAGTTCTTC	CASSLGTSGKYNEQFF
TRBJ2-3	TRBV18	few	TRBD2	TGTGCCAGCTCACCAAGTTGGACTAGCGGGGAAACAGATACGCAGTATTTT	CASSPSWTSGETDTQYF
TRBJ2-1	TRBV18	NA	TRBD2	TGTGCCAGCTCACCCCGGGACAGAGGGACTAGCGGGAGAGGTGAGCAGTTCTTC	CASSPRDRGTSGRGEQFF
TRBJ1-2	TRBV28	NA	TRBD1	TGTGCCAGCAGGGTACAGGGGGCCTATGGCTACACCTTC	CASRVQGAYGYTF
TRBJ1-6	TRBV28	NA	NA	TGTGCCAGCAGTGAGAGCAGGGCTTCACCCCTCCACTTT	CASSESRASPLHF
TRBJ2-7	TRBV6-5	NA	TRBD2	TGTGCCAGCAGACTCGTTAGCGGGAGCTACGAGCAGTACTTC	CASRLVSGSYEQYF
TRBJ1-5	TRBV6-2/TRBV6-3	NA	TRBD1	TGTGCCAGCAGCCGGACCGGGACAGGGCCCCAGCATTTT	CASSRTGTGPQHF
TRBJ2-2	TRBV7-2	NA	NA	TGTGCCAGCAGCTCTTACACCGGGGAGCTGTTTTTT	CASSSYTGELFF